The 4 T cell receptor beta chains given below trace back to one sample, sequenced in a study of human T cells and chemical hapten exposure. Using its own MiXCR run on the RACE reads, TCRdb lists one record per CDR3 protein. The table lists 95,000 to 150,000 distinct CDR3 sequences, about 11% of them singletons. Time point defined: patch test 3, about 24 weeks after DPC sensitization. Described treatment: therapeutic diphenylcyclopropenone sensitization with weekly scalp DPC. The sequencing used whole blood, collected in connection with sensitization to the hapten diphenylcyclopropenone (DPC). The receptors originated from a woman between 45 and 65 years old with alopecia areata. Some clones in this sample may be carry-over from other donors' samples.

The chain links TRBV18 to TRBJ1-2; D is perhaps TRBD1 (5 bases). The V gene lost 2 bases and the J gene lost 0 bases, with 10 bases spanning the gap. Germline values: CDR1 KGHSH, CDR2 LQKENI. The CDR3 length is 15 residues. CDR3 nucleotides: TGTGCCAGCTCACCAGGGGCAGTCGCTAACTATGGCTACACCTTC. Protein sequence: CASSPGAVANYGYTF.

This clonotype has a handful of counts. The chain recombines TRBV6-5 with TRBJ2-7; D is uncertain. This CDR3 has 15 residues. Germline CDR1 is MNHEY and CDR2 is SVGAGI. Trimming stripped 0 bases from V and 6 bases from J, with 15 bases between. The DNA for the CDR3 is TGTGCCAGCAGTTACTCGATTAAGGGAAGAAGCGAGCAGTACTTC. Encoded protein: CASSYSIKGRSEQYF.

The chain has TRBV7-2 and TRBJ2-4; D is unclear. Germline CDR1 SGHTA, CDR2 FQGNSA. V lost 1 base and J 0 bases, leaving 19 bases between the germline ends. CDR3 length: 19 amino acids. The CDR3 loop is CASSLGGPSSALAKNIQYF. CDR3 nucleotide sequence: TGTGCCAGCAGCTTAGGTGGGCCCAGCTCGGCTCTAGCCAAAAACATTCAGTACTTC.

The chain joins TRBV29-1 to TRBJ1-1; TRBD1 matches at 8 bases. J gave up 1 base and V 5 bases, and 6 bases lay outside the gene matches. Germline lookup yields CDR1 SQVTM and CDR2 ANQGSEA. This CDR3 has 14 amino acids. The CDR3 region is CSVSDRGPNTEAFF. The CDR3 DNA sequence: TGCAGCGTTTCAGACAGGGGCCCGAACACTGAAGCTTTCTTT.